These 25 T cell receptor beta chains originate from one sample sequenced in a study of post-analysis software for immune sequencing data. Study-wide points: When patients were compared with controls, about 5 TRBV segments were more frequent, TRBV5-6, TRBV5-1 and TRBV20-1 among them.

Each TCR beta cDNA library carried unique molecular identifiers. TCRdb recomputed calls from the PCR reads with MiXCR, one row per CDR3 protein. This sample has about 620,000 distinct CDR3 sequences; 44% occur once, and the top ten carry more than 1.5%. No antigen has been assigned to these receptors. Specimen: blood. The source is a girl aged 10 to 17 with multiple sclerosis.

The V call is TRBV7-6, the J call TRBJ2-4; D call uncertain. With the DNA end fitting TRBJ2-7 better, the J assignment may be wrong. CDR1 is SGHVS and CDR2 is FNYEAQ in the germline V gene. There are 13 residues in the CDR3. CDR3 sequence reads: CASSLDLDREQYF. CDR3 sequence (DNA): TGTGCCAGCAGCTTAGACTTGGATCGCGAGCAGTACTTC.

The chain recombines TRBV20-1 with TRBJ2-1, with TRBD1 matching over 8 bases. Per the germline V gene, CDR1 is DFQATT and CDR2 is SNEGSKA (reference sequence). CDR3 length equals 19 residues. V was pared by 2 bases and J by 5 bases, with 20 bases of the junction left unmatched. The CDR3 region has the DNA TGCAGTGCTAGAATACGGGACAGGTTTTTATTAGGAGGAAACAATGAGCAGTTCTTC. It encodes CSARIRDRFLLGGNNEQFF.

The V and J genes are TRBV12-3 or TRBV12-4 and TRBJ2-3; the D is unclear. V lost 7 bases and J 5 bases, leaving 16 bases between the germline ends. CDR3 size: 14 residues. The CDR3 here is CASNPGGARDTQYF. In DNA form, the CDR3 reads TGTGCCAGCAACCCGGGTGGAGCACGAGATACGCAGTATTTT.

The chain carries TRBV24-1 and TRBJ2-7; D might be TRBD1 (6 bases). Per germline, CDR1 KGHDR and CDR2 SFDVKD. V shed 7 bases and J shed 2 bases, with 14 bases lying between them. This CDR3 is built from 14 residues. CDR3 in DNA: TGTGCCACCAGCGGGACAACGGATACCTACGAGCAGTACTTC. Its translation is CATSGTTDTYEQYF.

The gene calls are TRBV2 and TRBJ2-1; no clear D. Trimming shortened V by 7 bases and J by 8 bases, and 12 bases separated the two germline ends. The CDR3 spans 12 residues. Per germline, CDR1 SNHLY and CDR2 FYNNEI. The CDR3 is CASTPNGHEQFF. Here the CDR3 DNA reads TGTGCCAGCACCCCCAACGGCCATGAGCAGTTCTTC. The whole variable domain, remainder taken from reference TRBV2 and TRBJ2-1, is EPEVTQTPSHQVTQMGQEVILRCVPISNHLYFYWYRQILGQKVEFLVSFYNNEISEKSEIFDDQFSVERPDGSNFTLKIRSTKLEDSAMYFCASTPNGHEQFFGPGTRLTVL.

The count of this clonotype is one. The chain recombines TRBV4-2 with TRBJ1-4, with a tentative D call TRBD1 (5 bases). Trimming shortened V by 0 bases and J by 7 bases, and 15 bases separated the two germline ends. CDR3 length equals 16 residues. The germline gives CDR1 LGHNA, CDR2 YNFKEQ. The DNA for the CDR3 is TGTGCCAGCAGCCAAGATCATGCGGCGCAGGGTGAAAAACTGTTTTTT. Its protein is CASSQDHAAQGEKLFF.

This clonotype was detected only a few times. V usage is TRBV6-5 and J usage is TRBJ2-3; D unresolved. V gave up 5 bases and J gave up 6 bases, with 12 bases separating them. Germline values: CDR1 MNHEY, CDR2 SVGAGI. This CDR3 contains 13 residues. DNA for the CDR3: TGTGCCAGCAGTGTGGGTTTTTCGGATACGCAGTATTTT. Amino acid sequence: CASSVGFSDTQYF.

This clonotype has a handful of counts. CDR3 in DNA: TGTGCCATCAGTGAGACGGGGACAGGGGGCGACGAGCAGTACTTC. It codes for CAISETGTGGDEQYF. V is TRBV10-3 and J is TRBJ2-7, with TRBD1 identical over 12 bases. The V and J ends lost 2 bases and 5 bases, in that order; junction bases with no gene match: 4. The germline CDR1 and CDR2 sequences are ENHRY and SYGVKD. CDR3 size: 15 residues.

The gene calls are TRBV20-1 and TRBJ2-7; 7 bases are shared with TRBD1. J gave up 0 bases and V 5 bases, and 7 bases lay outside the gene matches. Germline-derived CDR1 and CDR2 are DFQATT and SNEGSKA (reference sequence). The CDR3 spans 14 residues. CDR3 sequence reads: CSASRQGSSYEQYF. The CDR3, as DNA: TGCAGTGCTTCGCGACAGGGAAGCTCCTACGAGCAGTACTTC.

This clonotype has only a few counts. The rearrangement uses TRBV19 and TRBJ2-1; no clear D gene. V dropped 5 bases and J dropped 8 bases, with 16 bases sitting between them. CDR3 size: 14 residues. Germline V gene data show CDR1 as LNHDA and CDR2 as SQIVND (reference sequence). This CDR3 is CASSAPPEMHEQFF. In nucleotides, the CDR3 is TGTGCCAGTAGTGCACCCCCGGAGATGCATGAGCAGTTCTTC.

The chain links TRBV5-5 to TRBJ2-1; 7 bases line up with TRBD2. Trimming removed 4 bases from V and 13 bases from J; junction bases left unmatched: 8. This CDR3 is 12 amino acids long. The germline gives CDR1 SGHKS, CDR2 YYEKEE (reference sequence). CDR3 nucleotides: TGTGCCAGCAGCCTACTAGCGTGGCGACAGTTCTTC. As protein: CASSLLAWRQFF.

The chain has TRBV5-1 and TRBJ2-7; D gene unclear. The CDR3 is made up of 15 amino acids. Germline loops: CDR1 SGHRS, CDR2 YFSETQ. Trimming shortened V by 4 bases and J by 0 bases, and 14 bases separated the two germline ends. CDR3 sequence: CASSIGRRSSYEQYF. CDR3 bases: TGCGCCAGCAGCATAGGACGGCGGAGCTCCTACGAGCAGTACTTC.

This clonotype turned up a few times. CDR3 loop: CSARATYNSPLHF. The CDR3 nucleotides read TGCAGTGCTAGAGCAACGTATAATTCACCCCTCCACTTT. The chain recombines TRBV20-1 with TRBJ1-6; D uncertain. Per the germline V gene, CDR1 is DFQATT and CDR2 is SNEGSKA (reference sequence). CDR3 length equals 13 residues. The V and J ends lost 1 base and 4 bases respectively, with 5 bases between them.

The chain couples TRBV2 to TRBJ1-2; perhaps TRBD1 as D (5 bases). CDR1 SNHLY and CDR2 FYNNEI come from the germline V gene. Trimming removed 7 bases from V and 7 bases from J, with 16 bases in between. The CDR3 is made up of 13 amino acids. The CDR3 bases are TGTGCCAGCAAACACAGAGGGGTTAGTGGCTACACCTTC. Translating it yields CASKHRGVSGYTF.

The chain recombines TRBV12-3 or TRBV12-4 with TRBJ1-2; D gene uncertain. This CDR3 has 14 amino acids. Between the trimmed V and J ends, which lost 5 bases and 5 bases, there was a span of 15 bases. The CDR3 bases are TGTGCCAGCAGTCCATTACAAGGAAGGTATGGCTACACCTTC. Translated: CASSPLQGRYGYTF.

The chain carries TRBV29-1 and TRBJ2-1; 7 nucleotides line up with TRBD2. The CDR3 contains 14 residues. In germline, CDR1 is SQVTM, CDR2 ANQGSEA. J lost 2 bases, V lost 2 bases, and 3 bases had no gene match. Written as DNA, the CDR3 is TGCAGCGTTGAATCAGCGGGAACCTACAATGAGCAGTTCTTC. Protein sequence: CSVESAGTYNEQFF.

This chain uses TRBV20-1 with TRBJ2-1, with 8 bases matching TRBD2. The CDR3 totals 16 residues. Per germline, CDR1 DFQATT and CDR2 SNEGSKA (reference sequence). The ends lost 6 bases at V and 2 bases at J; junction bases unmatched: 12. CDR3 DNA sequence: TGCAGTGCCGAGAGGTTGCGGGAGGTAACCTACAATGAGCAGTTCTTC. This codes for CSAERLREVTYNEQFF.

The gene calls are TRBV6-2 or TRBV6-3 and TRBJ2-7; 10 positions agree with TRBD1. CDR1 is MNHEY, CDR2 SVGEGT, per germline. The CDR3 extends over 14 amino acids. The V and J ends lost 4 bases and 4 bases, in that order; junction bases with no gene match: 4. Here the CDR3 reads CASSSRDRGYEQYF. The CDR3, as DNA: TGTGCCAGCAGTTCCCGGGACAGGGGATACGAGCAGTACTTC.

This chain connects TRBV7-2 to TRBJ2-3; 9 bases are a match to TRBD1. This CDR3 region has 16 residues. Germline V gives CDR1 SGHTA, CDR2 FQGNSA. The V segment lost 1 base and the J segment 3 bases; nucleotides outside the gene matches: 5. The CDR3 sequence: CASSLGGDRVTDTQYF. CDR3 sequence (DNA): TGTGCCAGCAGCTTAGGTGGGGACAGGGTAACAGATACGCAGTATTTT. The full variable domain, completed using reference TRBV7-2 and TRBJ2-3, is GAGVSQSPSNKVTEKGKDVELRCDPISGHTALYWYRQSLGQGLEFLIYFQGNSAPDKSGLPSDRFSAERTGGSVSTLTIQRTQQEDSAVYLCASSLGGDRVTDTQYFGPGTRLTVL.

A few counts support this clonotype. This rearrangement joins TRBV20-1 to TRBJ2-5; 11 nucleotides agree with TRBD2. CDR3 size: 14 residues. The ends lost 6 bases at V and 3 bases at J; junction bases unmatched: 6. Germline values: CDR1 DFQATT, CDR2 SNEGSKA (reference sequence). CDR3 region: CSAHPLAGEETQYF. The CDR3 DNA reads TGCAGTGCACATCCACTAGCGGGGGAAGAGACCCAGTACTTC.

The CDR3 protein is CASSTLDYEQYF. CDR3 DNA: TGTGCCAGCAGCACCCTGGACTACGAGCAGTACTTC. The chain carries TRBV12-3 or TRBV12-4 and TRBJ2-7; unclear D gene. The CDR3 sequence is 12 residues long. Deletions cut 6 bases from V and 3 bases from J, with 9 bases between.

V is TRBV12-3 or TRBV12-4 and J is TRBJ1-1, with no clear D. CDR3 length: 13 amino acids. Between the trimmed V and J ends, which lost 7 bases and 2 bases, there was a span of 11 bases. The CDR3 sequence is CASILGSNTEAFF. The CDR3 DNA reads TGTGCCAGCATATTAGGGTCAAACACTGAAGCTTTCTTT.

The gene calls are TRBV29-1 and TRBJ2-5; 7 positions agree with TRBD2. The J call may be in error: the DNA end matches TRBJ2-7 better. The CDR3 covers 15 residues. CDR1 is SQVTM and CDR2 is ANQGSEA in the germline V gene. The CDR3 spells CSVEDWREGRYEQYF. CDR3 nucleotide sequence: TGCAGCGTTGAAGACTGGAGGGAGGGCCGATACGAGCAGTACTTC.

The V and J genes are TRBV7-2 and TRBJ2-1; 13 nucleotides agree with TRBD2. This CDR3 spans 18 amino acids. Losses at the gene ends were 4 bases for V and 5 bases for J; bases not matched to a gene: 11. Germline CDR1 reads SGHTA; CDR2 reads FQGNSA. The CDR3: CASSYAGTSGTRNNEQFF. As DNA, the CDR3 is TGTGCCAGCAGCTATGCCGGGACTAGCGGGACTAGGAACAATGAGCAGTTCTTC.

V gene TRBV29-1 combines with J gene TRBJ2-5; 7 positions agree with TRBD2. The J call may be in error: the DNA end matches TRBJ2-7 better. Germline-derived CDR1 and CDR2 are SQVTM and ANQGSEA. The CDR3 is 12 residues long. The CDR3 region has the DNA TGCAGCGTTGAAGATGGGGGGGACGAGCAGTACTTC. Translation gives CSVEDGGDEQYF.